A selection of T cell receptor beta chains follows, all from one sample in a study of T cell clusters in autoimmune cytopenias. TCRdb reprocessed the multiplex PCR reads, with one entry per CDR3 protein and no DNA. This listing includes roughly 10,000 distinct CDR3 sequences. The same sample was also used in a study of T cell repertoires in aging, cancer and after chemotherapy.

Sequencing was done on a sample of peripheral blood. These TCRs come from a human donor in good health. CDR3s include the opening cysteine and the closing phenylalanine or tryptophan. For some rows the clone size is stated as once, few or many, or as a class when expanded; others skip it.

clone_size: -
j_call: TRBJ1-1
v_call: TRBV29-1
cdr3_aa: CSVEGANRGGVGEAFF

clone_size: medium-sized
j_call: TRBJ2-6
v_call: TRBV19
cdr3_aa: CASIPDSSGANVLTF

clone_size: -
j_call: TRBJ1-5
v_call: TRBV27
cdr3_aa: CASSFSAGDQPQHF

clone_size: -
j_call: TRBJ1-2
v_call: TRBV20-1
cdr3_aa: CSAHSVSGQGLGGYTF

clone_size: -
j_call: TRBJ1-5
v_call: TRBV18
cdr3_aa: CASSPVHSNQPQHF

clone_size: -
j_call: TRBJ2-5
v_call: TRBV19
cdr3_aa: CASSIGLAETETQYF

clone_size: -
j_call: TRBJ1-4
v_call: TRBV19
cdr3_aa: CASSMTGVSEKLFF

clone_size: -
j_call: TRBJ1-3
v_call: TRBV5-4
cdr3_aa: CASSPGGAVFSGNTIYF

clone_size: -
j_call: TRBJ2-3
v_call: TRBV7-6
cdr3_aa: CASRGSSTDTQYF

clone_size: -
j_call: TRBJ2-7
v_call: TRBV7-2
cdr3_aa: CASSLEDRGYEQYF

clone_size: -
j_call: TRBJ2-3
v_call: TRBV19
cdr3_aa: CASSVPGTSGTNTQYF

clone_size: -
j_call: TRBJ1-6
v_call: TRBV6-1
cdr3_aa: CASSDGVSNNSPLHF

clone_size: -
j_call: TRBJ2-1
v_call: TRBV19
cdr3_aa: CASSIRGSGTPMEQFF

clone_size: -
j_call: TRBJ2-3
v_call: TRBV5-5
cdr3_aa: CASSLAVGTQGTQYF

clone_size: -
j_call: TRBJ1-4
v_call: TRBV29-1
cdr3_aa: CSVGDTPNEKLFF